This T cell receptor beta chain emerged from a study of cytomegalovirus exposure and HLA in healthy donors. Across the study: Earlier work reported 110 million or so unique TCR beta sequences from approximately 180 million T cells. The Caucasian-associated ancestry cluster contained 75% to 85% of the approximately 400 genotyped donors. Broader study findings: TCR beta V segments were, for the most part, productive about 87% or about 30% of the time in an earlier analysis. The authors enumerated around 150 TCR beta chains as linked to cytomegalovirus.

This CDR3 is built from 17 residues. V was clipped by 0 bases and J by 5 bases; unmatched bases: 10. Germline V gene lookup returns CDR1 SGDLS and CDR2 YYNGEE. There are a few counts of this clone. The antigen is not known. It was with 60 Vbeta and 13 Jbeta primers that the PCR ran. Profiling relied on immunoSEQ multiplex PCR, and the TCRdb table lists in-frame clones only, not all of them. The sample has roughly 200,000 clones; roughly a tenth are singletons. The sample was PBMCs. The receptor's source is a woman aged 25 to 39 in good health and CMV-seropositive. This chain uses TRBV9 with TRBJ2-5; 10 bases agree with TRBD2. CDR3 loop: CASSVALRLAGTETQYF. CDR3 sequence (DNA): TGTGCCAGCAGCGTAGCCTTACGACTAGCGGGTACGGAGACCCAGTACTTC.